This TCR beta chain was identified during a study of shared clonotypes between healthy human individuals. V lost 0 bases and J lost 3; bases outside the gene matches: 3. CDR1 is MGHRA and CDR2 is YSYEKL in the germline V gene. The CDR3 is made up of 15 amino acids. General study points: Generally, naive subsets (rather than memory subsets) showed larger estimated richness. Tissue TCR repertoires likely differ from these blood-only repertoires.

As to this clone: Its specificity is unknown.

Repertoires were generated with immunoSEQ multiplex PCR, while TCRdb's copy carries only in-frame clones and drops some. The data contain 2,500,000 or so clones, just over 90% of them singletons. This chain connects TRBV4-1 to TRBJ2-7, with TRBD2 matching over 9 bases. The receptor comes from a man aged 18 to 29 in good health. Sequencing input: naive CD4+ T cells sorted from blood. Subset in this sample: CD45RA+ positively selected. This CDR3 is CASSQDLAGYYEQYF. The CDR3 region has the DNA TGCGCCAGCAGCCAAGATCTAGCGGGGTACTACGAGCAGTACTTC.